This TCR beta chain was sequenced for a study of brain T cells in children with intractable seizures. Notes on the study in general: Only CDR3 sequence similarity suggested viral specificity, without known HCMV serostatus. Absence of clones before surgery may stem from lower sequencing depth.

Surgery cases with the highest brain T cell transcript signatures were chosen for sequencing. The data were produced by immunoSEQ multiplex PCR, yet TCRdb's version contains in-frame clones alone and is incomplete. Of 78,000 or so clones in the sample, around nine tenths were seen once. The germline CDR1 and CDR2 sequences are DFQATT and SNEGSKA (reference sequence). The CDR3 has 15 amino acids. V lost 3 bases, J lost 1 base, and 15 bases lay in between. Regarding this clone: Antigen specificity is unknown.

The origin of this receptor is a girl aged 2 to 10 with Rasmussen encephalitis and intractable seizures. V usage is TRBV20-1 and J usage is TRBJ1-1; D is uncertain. Sequenced here: peripheral blood, sampled at surgery. The CDR3 DNA reads as TGCAGTGCTAGTAATTTTGGGTTTGGGAACACTGAAGCTTTCTTT. Residues: CSASNFGFGNTEAFF.